The TCR beta chain described here comes from a study of monozygotic twins with inflammatory bowel disease. Per the germline V gene, CDR1 is WSHSY and CDR2 is SAAADI. CDR3 length: 16 residues. Eight distinct reactions (per sample) were used to make the cDNA. TCRdb re-called the 5' RACE reads and catalogs CDR3 proteins one per entry, DNA excluded. Seen in this sample are 95,000 to 110,000 distinct CDR3 sequences; the ten most common clones hold roughly 1.8%. Blood, roughly 2.5 ml, was drawn per donor. Whole-blood RNA isolation (total RNA) proceeded without T cell sorting. Study-wide points: Support was absent for any single strong signal or clonotype linked to IBD.

Concerning this clonotype itself: Its cognate antigen is unknown.

This receptor was obtained from a human donor with ulcerative colitis or Crohn's disease, or a healthy co-twin of an affected twin (not recorded which). This chain uses TRBV10-2 with TRBJ1-4. The sequencing sample was made of blood. CDR3 sequence: CASGKRMRPINEKLFF.